The text below deals with one T cell receptor beta chain. These data come from a study of blood T cell repertoires in COVID-19. On the study more broadly: COVID-19 samples collected from the United States, Italy and Spain covered acute and convalescent phases.

This table comes from immunoSEQ multiplex PCR, and its TCRdb copy is limited to in-frame clones, with some not included. The repertoire consists of under 300,000 clones, with roughly 87% occurring once and the leading ten covering 3.5% to 5.5%. The CDR3 has 18 amino acids. Per germline, CDR1 SGHAT and CDR2 FQNNGV. The ends lost 3 bases at V and 1 base at J; junction bases unmatched: 11. This chain joins TRBV11-2 and TRBJ2-3; 9 positions match TRBD2. Sequenced sample: peripheral blood. The TCR was taken from a woman aged 40 to 55 who had recovered from COVID-19. CDR3 bases: TGTGCCAGCAGCTTCATTGCGGGGGCTAGCGGGGGCACAGATACGCAGTATTTT. Translation: CASSFIAGASGGTDTQYF.